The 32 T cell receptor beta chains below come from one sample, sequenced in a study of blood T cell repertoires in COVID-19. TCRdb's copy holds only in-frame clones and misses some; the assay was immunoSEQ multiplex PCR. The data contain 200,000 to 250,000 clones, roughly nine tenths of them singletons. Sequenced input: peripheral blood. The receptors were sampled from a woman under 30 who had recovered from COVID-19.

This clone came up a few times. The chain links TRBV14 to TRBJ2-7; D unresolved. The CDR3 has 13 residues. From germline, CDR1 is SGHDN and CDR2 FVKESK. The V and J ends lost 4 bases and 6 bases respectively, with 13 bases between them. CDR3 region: CASSLLLLGEQYF. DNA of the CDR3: TGTGCCAGCAGCCTACTATTGCTCGGCGAGCAGTACTTC.

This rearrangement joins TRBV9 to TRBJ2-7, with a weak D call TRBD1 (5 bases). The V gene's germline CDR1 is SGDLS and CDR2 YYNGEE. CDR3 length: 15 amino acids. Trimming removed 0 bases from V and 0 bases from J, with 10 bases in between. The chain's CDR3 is CASSVEGEPSYEQYF. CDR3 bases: TGTGCCAGCAGCGTAGAAGGGGAACCCTCCTACGAGCAGTACTTC.

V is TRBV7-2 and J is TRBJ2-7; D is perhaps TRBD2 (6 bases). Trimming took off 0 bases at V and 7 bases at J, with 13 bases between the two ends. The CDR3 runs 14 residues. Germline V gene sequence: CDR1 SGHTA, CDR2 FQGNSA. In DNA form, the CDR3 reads TGTGCCAGCAGCTTAGCCGGGTCCGCGGGAGAGCAGTACTTC. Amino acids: CASSLAGSAGEQYF.

CDR3 region: CATQGLSSGNTIYF. CDR3 sequence (DNA): TGTGCCACCCAGGGGCTCAGCTCTGGAAACACCATATATTTT. The chain couples TRBV2 to TRBJ1-3; possibly TRBD1 for D (6 bases). The CDR3 covers 14 residues. CDR1 SNHLY and CDR2 FYNNEI come from the germline V gene. Trimming shortened V by 10 bases and J by 0 bases, and 13 bases separated the two germline ends.

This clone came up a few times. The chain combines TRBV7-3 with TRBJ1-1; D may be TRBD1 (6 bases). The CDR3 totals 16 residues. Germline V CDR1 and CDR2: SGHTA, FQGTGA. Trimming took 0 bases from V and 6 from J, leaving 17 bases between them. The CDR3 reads CASSLTHGTQGSEAFF. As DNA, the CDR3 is TGTGCCAGCAGCTTAACGCACGGGACACAGGGTTCTGAAGCTTTCTTT. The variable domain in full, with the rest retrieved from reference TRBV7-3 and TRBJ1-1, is GAGVSQTPSNKVTEKGKYVELRCDPISGHTALYWYRQSLGQGPEFLIYFQGTGAADDSGLPNDRFFAVRPEGSVSTLKIQRTERGDSAVYLCASSLTHGTQGSEAFFGQGTRLTVV.

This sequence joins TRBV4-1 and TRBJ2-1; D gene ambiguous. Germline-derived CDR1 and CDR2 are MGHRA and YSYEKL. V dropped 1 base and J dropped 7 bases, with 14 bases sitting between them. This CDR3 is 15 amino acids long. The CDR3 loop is CASSQGRNEVNEQFF. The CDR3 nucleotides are TGCGCCAGCAGCCAAGGGCGAAATGAGGTTAATGAGCAGTTCTTC.

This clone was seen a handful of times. Here the CDR3 reads CASSRRELNTEAFF. CDR3 nucleotide sequence: TGTGCCAGCTCCCGGAGAGAATTGAACACTGAAGCTTTCTTT. The V gene is TRBV18, the J gene TRBJ1-1, with D unresolved. Trimming pared 6 bases from V and 0 bases from J, leaving 11 bases between. The germline gives CDR1 KGHSH, CDR2 LQKENI. This CDR3 contains 14 residues.

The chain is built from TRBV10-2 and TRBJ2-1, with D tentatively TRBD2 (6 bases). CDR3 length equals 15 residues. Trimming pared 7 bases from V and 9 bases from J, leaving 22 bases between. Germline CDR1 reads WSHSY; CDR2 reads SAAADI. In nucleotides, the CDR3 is TGCGCCAGCATTCCAGGAGACTCAAACGGGGGTGAGCAGTTCTTC. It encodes CASIPGDSNGGEQFF.

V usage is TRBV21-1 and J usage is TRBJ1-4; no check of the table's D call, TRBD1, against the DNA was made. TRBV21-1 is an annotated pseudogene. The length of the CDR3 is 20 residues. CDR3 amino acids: CASSKLNGGTGVKTNEKLFF. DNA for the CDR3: TGTGCCAGCAGCAAATTGAATGGAGGGACAGGAGTGAAAACTAATGAAAAACTGTTTTTT.

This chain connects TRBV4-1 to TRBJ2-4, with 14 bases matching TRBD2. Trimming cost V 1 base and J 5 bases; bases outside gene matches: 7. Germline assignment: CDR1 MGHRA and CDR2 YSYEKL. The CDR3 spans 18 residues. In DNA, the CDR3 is TGCGCCAGCAGCCAAGGCCGTGGGACTAGCGGGAGCCAAAACATTCAGTACTTC. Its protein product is CASSQGRGTSGSQNIQYF.

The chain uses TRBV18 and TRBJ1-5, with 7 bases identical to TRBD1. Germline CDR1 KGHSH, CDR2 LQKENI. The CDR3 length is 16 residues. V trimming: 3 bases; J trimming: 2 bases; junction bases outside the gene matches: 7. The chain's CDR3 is CASSPNRQGGNQPQHF. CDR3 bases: TGTGCCAGCTCACCGAACAGACAGGGTGGCAATCAGCCCCAGCATTTT.

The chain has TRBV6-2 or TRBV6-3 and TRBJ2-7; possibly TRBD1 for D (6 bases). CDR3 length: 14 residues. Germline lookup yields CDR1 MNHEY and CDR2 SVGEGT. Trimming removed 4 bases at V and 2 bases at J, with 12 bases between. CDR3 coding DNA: TGTGCCAGCAGTTTGGGACACCAGACCTACGAGCAGTACTTC. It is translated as CASSLGHQTYEQYF.

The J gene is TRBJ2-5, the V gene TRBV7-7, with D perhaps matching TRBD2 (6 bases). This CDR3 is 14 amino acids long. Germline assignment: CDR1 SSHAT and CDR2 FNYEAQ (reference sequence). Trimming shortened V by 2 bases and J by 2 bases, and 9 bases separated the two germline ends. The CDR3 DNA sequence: TGTGCCAGCAGCTTATTTGGAGGGCAAGAGACCCAGTACTTC. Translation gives CASSLFGGQETQYF.

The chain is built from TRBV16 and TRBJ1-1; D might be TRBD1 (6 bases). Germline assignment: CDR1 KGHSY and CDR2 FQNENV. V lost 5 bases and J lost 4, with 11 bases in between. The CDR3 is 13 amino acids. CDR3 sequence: CASSDGGATEAFF. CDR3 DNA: TGTGCCAGCAGCGATGGGGGCGCCACTGAAGCTTTCTTT.

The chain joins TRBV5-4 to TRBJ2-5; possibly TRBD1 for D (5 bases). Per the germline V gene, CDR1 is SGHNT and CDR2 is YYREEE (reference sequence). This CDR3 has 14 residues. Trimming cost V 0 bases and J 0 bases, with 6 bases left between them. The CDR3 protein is CASSLEGHQETQYF. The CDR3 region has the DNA TGTGCCAGCAGCTTGGAGGGGCACCAAGAGACCCAGTACTTC.

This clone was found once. DNA of the CDR3: TGTGCCAGCCATGGCAGCTCTGGAAACACCATATATTTT. This encodes CASHGSSGNTIYF. The chain employs TRBV18 and TRBJ1-3; D unresolved. Germline V gives CDR1 KGHSH, CDR2 LQKENI. Trimming removed 8 bases at V and 0 bases at J, with 8 bases between. CDR3 size: 13 residues.

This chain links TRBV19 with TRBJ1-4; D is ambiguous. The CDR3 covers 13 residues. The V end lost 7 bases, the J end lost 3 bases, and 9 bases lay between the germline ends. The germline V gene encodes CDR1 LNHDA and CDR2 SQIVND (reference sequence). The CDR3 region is CASKPGSNEKLFF. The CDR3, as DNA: TGTGCCAGTAAACCGGGATCTAATGAAAAACTGTTTTTT.

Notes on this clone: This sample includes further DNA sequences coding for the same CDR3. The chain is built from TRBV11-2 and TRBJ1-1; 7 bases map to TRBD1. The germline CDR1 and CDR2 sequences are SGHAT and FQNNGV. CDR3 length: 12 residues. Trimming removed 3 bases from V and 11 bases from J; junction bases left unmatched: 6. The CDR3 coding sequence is TGTGCCAGCAGCTTCGCGACAGGGTTGGCTTTCTTT. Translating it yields CASSFATGLAFF.

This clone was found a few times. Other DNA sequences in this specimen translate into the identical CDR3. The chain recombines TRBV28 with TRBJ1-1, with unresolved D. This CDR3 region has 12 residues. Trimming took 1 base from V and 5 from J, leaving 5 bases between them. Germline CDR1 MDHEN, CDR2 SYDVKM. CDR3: CASSLSGTEAFF. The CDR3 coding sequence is TGTGCCAGCAGTTTATCCGGGACTGAAGCTTTCTTT.

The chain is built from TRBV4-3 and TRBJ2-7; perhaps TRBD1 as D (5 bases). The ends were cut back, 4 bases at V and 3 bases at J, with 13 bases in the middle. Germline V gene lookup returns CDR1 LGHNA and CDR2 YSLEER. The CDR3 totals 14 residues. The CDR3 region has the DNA TGCGCCAGCAGCCGGGGCGCGGAGCACTACGAGCAGTACTTC. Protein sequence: CASSRGAEHYEQYF.

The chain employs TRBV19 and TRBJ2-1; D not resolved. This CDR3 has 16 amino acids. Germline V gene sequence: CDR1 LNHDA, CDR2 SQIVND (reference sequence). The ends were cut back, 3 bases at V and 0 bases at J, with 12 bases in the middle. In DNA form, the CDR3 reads TGTGCCAGTAGTATGAGAGGTGGCAGCTCCTACAATGAGCAGTTCTTC. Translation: CASSMRGGSSYNEQFF.

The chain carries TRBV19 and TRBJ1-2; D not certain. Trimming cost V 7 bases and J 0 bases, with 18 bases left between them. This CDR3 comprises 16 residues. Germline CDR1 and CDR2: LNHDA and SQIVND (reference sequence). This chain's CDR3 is CASTLAVERPNYGYTF. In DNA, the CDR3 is TGTGCCAGTACCCTAGCAGTGGAAAGACCTAACTATGGCTACACCTTC.

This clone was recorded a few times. Here the CDR3 reads CASSYSRTIYNEQFF. CDR3 DNA sequence: TGTGCCAGCAGTTACTCCCGGACTATCTACAATGAGCAGTTCTTC. The chain joins TRBV6-5 to TRBJ2-1, with D perhaps TRBD2 (6 bases). The V gene lost 0 bases and the J gene lost 3 bases, with 9 bases spanning the gap. This CDR3 contains 15 residues. The germline gives CDR1 MNHEY, CDR2 SVGAGI.

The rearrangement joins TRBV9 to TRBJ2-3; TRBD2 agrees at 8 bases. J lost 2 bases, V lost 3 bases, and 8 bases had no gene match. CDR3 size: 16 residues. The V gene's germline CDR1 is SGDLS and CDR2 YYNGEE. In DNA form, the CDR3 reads TGTGCCAGCAGCGCCGGCGGACTAGCCGACACAGATACGCAGTATTTT. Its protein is CASSAGGLADTDTQYF.

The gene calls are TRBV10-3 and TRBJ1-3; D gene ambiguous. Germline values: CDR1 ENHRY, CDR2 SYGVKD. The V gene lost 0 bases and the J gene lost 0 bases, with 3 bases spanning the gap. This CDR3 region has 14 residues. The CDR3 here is CAISESYSGNTIYF. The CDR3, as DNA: TGTGCCATCAGTGAGTCCTACTCTGGAAACACCATATATTTT.

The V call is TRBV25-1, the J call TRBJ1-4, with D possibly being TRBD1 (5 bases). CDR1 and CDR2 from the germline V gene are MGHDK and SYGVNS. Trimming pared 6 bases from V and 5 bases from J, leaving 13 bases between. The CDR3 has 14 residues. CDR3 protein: CASSGDSKNEKLFF. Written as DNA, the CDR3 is TGTGCCAGCAGCGGCGACAGCAAGAATGAAAAACTGTTTTTT.

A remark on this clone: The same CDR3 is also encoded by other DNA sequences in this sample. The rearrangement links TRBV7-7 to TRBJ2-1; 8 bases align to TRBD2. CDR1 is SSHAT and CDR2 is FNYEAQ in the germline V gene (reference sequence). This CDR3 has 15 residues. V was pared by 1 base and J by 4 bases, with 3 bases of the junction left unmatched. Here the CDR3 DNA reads TGTGCCAGCAGCTTAGGTAGCGGGACTTACAATGAGCAGTTCTTC. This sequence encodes CASSLGSGTYNEQFF.

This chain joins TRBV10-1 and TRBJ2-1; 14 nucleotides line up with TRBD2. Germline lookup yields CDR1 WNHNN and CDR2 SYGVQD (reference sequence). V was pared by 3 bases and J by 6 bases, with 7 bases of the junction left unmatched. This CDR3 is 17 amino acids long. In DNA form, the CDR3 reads TGCGCCAGCAGTGAAGTTTGGGGGACTAGCGGGGGCAATGAGCAGTTCTTC. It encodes CASSEVWGTSGGNEQFF.

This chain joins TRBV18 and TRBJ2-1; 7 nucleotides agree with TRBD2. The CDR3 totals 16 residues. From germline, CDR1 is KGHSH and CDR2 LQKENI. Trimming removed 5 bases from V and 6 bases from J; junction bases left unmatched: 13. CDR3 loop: CASSSLLATGVNEQFF. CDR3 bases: TGTGCCAGCTCATCGCTACTAGCGACGGGTGTCAATGAGCAGTTCTTC.

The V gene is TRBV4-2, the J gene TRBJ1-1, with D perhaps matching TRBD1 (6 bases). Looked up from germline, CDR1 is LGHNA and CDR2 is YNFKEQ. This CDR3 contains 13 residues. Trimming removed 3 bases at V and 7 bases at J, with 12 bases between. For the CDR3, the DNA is TGTGCCAGCAGCCAGGGTAGGACAGATGAAGCTTTCTTT. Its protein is CASSQGRTDEAFF.

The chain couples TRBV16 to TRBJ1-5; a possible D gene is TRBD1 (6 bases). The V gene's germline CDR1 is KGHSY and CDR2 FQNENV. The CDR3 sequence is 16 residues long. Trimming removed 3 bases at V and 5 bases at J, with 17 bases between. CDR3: CASSHKRDIGHQPQHF. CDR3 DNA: TGTGCCAGCAGCCATAAACGGGACATAGGGCATCAGCCCCAGCATTTT.

The CDR3 bases are TGCGCCAGCAGCTTGGGCGTGACTAGCGGGAGTAGGGCGGAGACCCAGTACTTC. Translation gives CASSLGVTSGSRAETQYF. The chain couples TRBV5-1 to TRBJ2-5; 12 nucleotides align to TRBD2. Trimming cost V 0 bases and J 5 bases; bases outside gene matches: 11. Germline assignment: CDR1 SGHRS and CDR2 YFSETQ. The CDR3 runs 18 residues.